The source of this TCR beta chain is a study of response to subunit inactivated influenza vaccine (dated 2018 in TCRdb). A note on the overall study: The study used deep quantitative T cell receptor repertoire profiling to track responses to a trivalent subunit inactivated influenza vaccine. Here is what the overall study found, with its caveats: According to the authors, only a limited number of new T cells may be recruited by each seasonal influenza vaccination.

Receptors were amplified or captured by RT-PCR. Sequencing took place on an Illumina HiSeq 2500. TCRdb ran its own pipeline on the public reads, namely fastp trimming at Q25 and MiXCR clone calling, and kept in-frame beta chains. CDR3 protein duplicates are merged, each entry listing the most common genes and DNA. Here the sample has about 540,000 distinct CDR3 sequences; around 15% occur a single time. Approximately 12% of the sample is in the top ten clones. A word on this clonotype: The antigen this receptor binds is unknown. No clone much larger than this one lies a single base away; base qualities are absent.

The CDR3 contains 18 residues, cysteine and phenylalanine counted. Only the CDR3 part of the read is kept: 54 bases, read in frame from the first base. The germline V gene gives CDR1 as MGHRA and CDR2 as YSYEKL. V trim: 4 bases; J trim: 1 base; unmatched bases: 10. The sample in question was PBMCs from blood, obtained about 12 days after vaccination. This sequence uses TRBV4-1 and TRBJ2-3, with 11 middle bases fitting TRBD2. The clonotype comes from a man in his fifties or sixties who received an inactivated influenza vaccine. Donor details come from another sample of the same person, matched by shared clones. The nucleotide sequence reads as follows: TGCGCCAGCAGCCGCCCTCAGGGACTAGCGGAGGGCACAGATACGCAGTATTTT. Protein translation: CASSRPQGLAEGTDTQYF.